The 21 T cell receptor beta chains below come from one sample, sequenced in a study of cytomegalovirus exposure and HLA in healthy donors. It was with 60 Vbeta and 13 Jbeta primers that the PCR ran. Clones were sequenced by immunoSEQ multiplex PCR, and TCRdb holds only the in-frame ones, with some missing. In the table there are approximately 100,000 clones, around 80% of which are singletons. The sample comprised PBMCs. The receptor source for this set is a man in his forties in good health and CMV-seronegative.

The sample holds a few counts of this clone. The chain employs TRBV7-9 and TRBJ1-1; D is possibly TRBD1 (6 bases). The CDR3 loop spans 15 amino acids. V was pared by 5 bases and J by 3 bases, with 16 bases between. The germline CDR1 and CDR2 sequences are SEHNR and FQNEAQ (reference sequence). The CDR3 reads CASSVYRDKDTEAFF. The CDR3, as DNA: TGTGCCAGCAGCGTATACCGGGACAAAGACACTGAAGCTTTCTTT.

This clone was detected only a few times. The DNA of the CDR3 is TGTGCCAGCAGCTTAGCCGGACAGGGGCGACTCGGAAACACCATATATTTT. It translates to CASSLAGQGRLGNTIYF. The chain recombines TRBV7-2 with TRBJ1-3; 9 positions match TRBD1. Per the germline V gene, CDR1 is SGHTA and CDR2 is FQGNSA. CDR3 length: 17 amino acids. The V segment lost 0 bases and the J segment 4 bases; nucleotides outside the gene matches: 7. Full variable domain (missing parts from reference TRBV7-2 and TRBJ1-3): GAGVSQSPSNKVTEKGKDVELRCDPISGHTALYWYRQSLGQGLEFLIYFQGNSAPDKSGLPSDRFSAERTGGSVSTLTIQRTQQEDSAVYLCASSLAGQGRLGNTIYFGEGSWLTVV.

The chain uses TRBV11-3 and TRBJ1-2, with 8 nucleotides matching TRBD1. The CDR3 has 14 residues. From germline, CDR1 is SGHNT and CDR2 YENEEA. V was clipped by 4 bases and J by 7 bases; unmatched bases: 8. The CDR3 loop reads CASSSFDRGSGYTF. The CDR3 region has the DNA TGTGCCAGCAGCTCATTTGACAGGGGTAGTGGCTACACCTTC.

The rearrangement uses TRBV5-1 and TRBJ1-1, with TRBD1 matching over 7 bases. Germline-derived CDR1 and CDR2 are SGHRS and YFSETQ. Losses at the gene ends were 5 bases for V and 1 base for J; bases not matched to a gene: 8. There are 15 residues in the CDR3. CDR3 in amino acids: CASRDGQAGNTEAFF. Here the CDR3 DNA reads TGCGCCAGCAGAGACGGACAGGCAGGGAACACTGAAGCTTTCTTT.

This clone was counted a few times. V usage is TRBV18 and J usage is TRBJ1-1, with 12 bases lining up with TRBD1. Germline V gene lookup returns CDR1 KGHSH and CDR2 LQKENI. The CDR3 is 17 residues long. The V gene end was trimmed by 0 bases and the J gene end by 5 bases; junction bases not matched to a gene: 7. In DNA, the CDR3 is TGTGCCAGCTCACCACCGTGGGACAGGGGGCGCGGGACTGAAGCTTTCTTT. It codes for CASSPPWDRGRGTEAFF.

The chain employs TRBV29-1 and TRBJ2-1; D perhaps matches TRBD2 (6 bases). Germline CDR1 is SQVTM and CDR2 is ANQGSEA. CDR3 length: 12 residues. The CDR3 spells CRGTADYNEQFF. The CDR3 DNA reads as TGCAGGGGGACTGCGGACTACAATGAGCAGTTCTTC.

This clone showed up just once. The chain couples TRBV5-6 to TRBJ1-2; 8 bases map to TRBD1. V trimming: 3 bases; J trimming: 1 base; junction bases outside the gene matches: 5. The CDR3 spans 15 residues. CDR1 and CDR2 (germline): SGHDT, YYEEEE. DNA of the CDR3: TGTGCCAGCAGCTACCAGGACAGGGTTAACTATGGCTACACCTTC. As protein: CASSYQDRVNYGYTF. The full variable domain, in which reference TRBV5-6 and TRBJ1-2 provide the parts outside the CDR3, is DAGVTQSPTHLIKTRGQQVTLRCSPKSGHDTVSWYQQALGQGPQFIFQYYEEEERQRGNFPDRFSGHQFPNYSSELNVNALLLGDSALYLCASSYQDRVNYGYTFGSGTRLTVV.

This rearrangement joins TRBV7-9 to TRBJ2-2; maybe TRBD2 (5 bases). The germline V and J ends were trimmed by 3 bases and 7 bases, with 18 bases remaining between them. Germline V gives CDR1 SEHNR, CDR2 FQNEAQ (reference sequence). There are 16 residues in the CDR3. As DNA, the CDR3 is TGTGCCAGCAGCTTTATGCCCGATAGGAGCGGCGGGGAGCTGTTTTTT. Its protein is CASSFMPDRSGGELFF.

V usage is TRBV6-5 and J usage is TRBJ1-1, with unresolved D. Germline V gives CDR1 MNHEY, CDR2 SVGAGI. Trimming removed 7 bases at V and 10 bases at J, with 13 bases between. The CDR3 loop spans 11 amino acids. The CDR3 loop reads CASTGGNRAFF. The CDR3, as DNA: TGTGCCAGCACGGGAGGGAACAGAGCTTTCTTT.

This chain uses TRBV7-7 with TRBJ2-2; D unresolved. V was shortened by 5 bases and J by 8 bases, with 9 bases between the two germline ends. CDR1 and CDR2 (germline): SSHAT, FNYEAQ (reference sequence). The CDR3 loop spans 12 amino acids. In nucleotides, the CDR3 is TGTGCCAGCAGCCCACGACTGGGGGAGCTGTTTTTT. This translates into CASSPRLGELFF.

The V and J genes are TRBV5-1 and TRBJ2-7, with D possibly being TRBD1 (6 bases). The CDR3 totals 16 residues. Trimming stripped 4 bases from V and 6 bases from J, with 23 bases between. Per the germline V gene, CDR1 is SGHRS and CDR2 is YFSETQ. The CDR3 loop is CASSRDGVRDTGEQYF. The CDR3 DNA reads TGCGCCAGCAGCCGGGATGGTGTCCGGGACACTGGCGAGCAGTACTTC.

V gene TRBV10-2 combines with J gene TRBJ1-4, with TRBD1 as a possible D gene (6 bases). V was trimmed by 8 bases and J by 8 bases, leaving 12 bases between them. The germline V gene has CDR1 WSHSY and CDR2 SAAADI. The CDR3 length is 12 residues. CDR3 amino acids: CASLGGGEKLFF. The CDR3 DNA is TGCGCCAGCCTCGGGGGGGGCGAAAAACTGTTTTTT.

This chain uses TRBV7-8 with TRBJ1-1; no clear D gene. The CDR3 runs to 13 residues. V lost 5 bases to trimming and J lost 5 bases, with 12 bases between them. CDR1 is SGHVS and CDR2 is FQNEAQ in the germline V gene. As DNA, the CDR3 is TGTGCCAGCAGCCCCGACTTTCGAACTGAAGCTTTCTTT. This sequence encodes CASSPDFRTEAFF.

The chain joins TRBV7-3 to TRBJ2-3; D possibly corresponds to TRBD1 (6 bases). The CDR3 has 15 amino acids. From germline, CDR1 is SGHTA and CDR2 FQGTGA. Trimming pared 5 bases from V and 3 bases from J, leaving 15 bases between. The CDR3 DNA follows: TGTGCCAGCAGCCCCCAGGGGAGTCGTACAGATACGCAGTATTTT. Its translation: CASSPQGSRTDTQYF.

This clone was seen only a few times. V and J are TRBV7-9 and TRBJ1-2; D is unclear. CDR3 length: 13 residues. The germline CDR1 and CDR2 sequences are SEHNR and FQNEAQ (reference sequence). V gave up 2 bases and J gave up 8 bases, with 12 bases separating them. Here the CDR3 reads CASSLIHRRGYTF. The CDR3 DNA reads as TGTGCCAGCAGCTTAATTCATCGTCGGGGCTACACCTTC. Full variable domain (outside the CDR3, taken from reference TRBV7-9 and TRBJ1-2): DTGVSQNPRHKITKRGQNVTFRCDPISEHNRLYWYRQTLGQGPEFLTYFQNEAQLEKSRLLSDRFSAERPKGSFSTLEIQRTEQGDSAMYLCASSLIHRRGYTFGSGTRLTVV.

The chain combines TRBV7-2 with TRBJ1-2, with TRBD1 matching over 10 bases. CDR3 size: 19 residues. V shed 0 bases and J 3 bases; nucleotides not matched to a gene: 13. Germline CDR1 reads SGHTA; CDR2 reads FQGNSA. Here the CDR3 DNA reads TGTGCCAGCAGCTTAGCGTGGGGGACAGGGGCGAAAATAGACTATGGCTACACCTTC. As protein: CASSLAWGTGAKIDYGYTF. Full variable domain (outside the CDR3, taken from reference TRBV7-2 and TRBJ1-2): GAGVSQSPSNKVTEKGKDVELRCDPISGHTALYWYRQSLGQGLEFLIYFQGNSAPDKSGLPSDRFSAERTGGSVSTLTIQRTQQEDSAVYLCASSLAWGTGAKIDYGYTFGSGTRLTVV.

The chain joins TRBV11-2 to TRBJ2-7; D is undetermined. The CDR3 covers 13 residues. Trimming stripped 2 bases from V and 3 bases from J, with 8 bases between. Germline V gene sequence: CDR1 SGHAT, CDR2 FQNNGV. The CDR3 nucleotides are TGTGCCAGCAGCTTATCTCACAGCTACGAGCAGTACTTC. Protein: CASSLSHSYEQYF.

V gene TRBV6-1 combines with J gene TRBJ1-1; a weak D match, TRBD1 (5 bases). The CDR3 spans 11 residues. The germline V and J ends were trimmed by 11 bases and 4 bases, with 11 bases remaining between them. Looked up from germline, CDR1 is MNHNS and CDR2 is SASEGT. The DNA for the CDR3 is TGTGCCGCGGGGGAAGGCACTGAAGCTTTCTTT. This encodes CAAGEGTEAFF.

J is TRBJ2-3 and V is TRBV11-2; 8 positions match TRBD2. After removal of 7 bases from V and 2 bases from J, the junction contained 8 bases not matched to a gene. The CDR3 spans 15 residues. Germline assignment: CDR1 SGHAT and CDR2 FQNNGV. For the CDR3, the DNA is TGTGCCAGCACTTTCGGCGGGGGGCCCACAGATACGCAGTATTTT. This codes for CASTFGGGPTDTQYF.

The J gene is TRBJ1-6, the V gene TRBV5-6; D call uncertain. Trimming shortened V by 3 bases and J by 4 bases, and 14 bases separated the two germline ends. Germline V gene data show CDR1 as SGHDT and CDR2 as YYEEEE. There are 16 residues in the CDR3. CDR3 DNA sequence: TGTGCCAGCAGCTCCCGTCTGGGGAGGTATAATTCACCCCTCCACTTT. Protein product: CASSSRLGRYNSPLHF.

The CDR3 here is CASSLLPGQQNTEAFF. The CDR3 DNA sequence: TGTGCCAGCAGTTTATTGCCGGGACAGCAGAACACTGAAGCTTTCTTT. This sequence joins TRBV27 and TRBJ1-1, with 7 positions matching TRBD1. Germline V gene lookup returns CDR1 MNHEY and CDR2 SMNVEV (reference sequence). The CDR3 extends over 16 amino acids. J was trimmed by 1 base and V by 1 base; bases with no gene match: 6.